This entry concerns a single T cell receptor beta chain. Germline V gene lookup returns CDR1 SEHNR and CDR2 FQNEAQ (reference sequence). V lost 0 bases and J lost 3, with 6 bases in between. This CDR3 has 14 residues. This record belongs to a study of molecular identifiers for immune sequencing clone quantification. TCRdb reprocessed the PCR reads with MiXCR, giving one entry per CDR3 protein. Of under 650,000 distinct CDR3 sequences listed, just under 20% are singletons. This receptor was taken from a human donor in good health. Some libraries in this study had Jurkat cell RNA spiked in. This chain joins TRBV7-9 and TRBJ2-1; D uncertain. Material for sequencing was naive CD8+ T cells from blood, with Jurkat cell RNA spiked in. Subset denoted: FACS-sorted CD8+CD4-CCR7+CD45RA+ naive T cells. The CDR3 loop reads CASSLAGIYNEQFF. CDR3 DNA: TGTGCCAGCAGCTTAGCGGGGATCTACAATGAGCAGTTCTTC.